A single sample gave rise to the 19 T cell receptor beta chains below, sequenced in a study of glioma-infiltrating T cells after dendritic cell vaccination. Indicated time point: after dendritic cell vaccination, including at tumor progression/relapse. Sequenced by immunoSEQ multiplex PCR; TCRdb stores in-frame clones only, minus some. The table includes roughly 100,000 clones, less than 90% detected once. Material: blood, obtained after dendritic cell vaccination. The receptors originated from a human donor with glioblastoma.

The chain is built from TRBV1 and TRBJ1-6; TRBD1 reflects the table's D call only, with no check against the DNA. TRBV1 is a known pseudogene. The CDR3 spans 16 residues. For the CDR3, the DNA is TGCACCAGCAGCCACCGGACACCCGCCCATAATTCACCCCTCCACTTT. It codes for CTSSHRTPAHNSPLHF.

This chain joins TRBV5-6 and TRBJ2-1; D is uncertain. This CDR3 spans 14 amino acids. Trimming shortened V by 0 bases and J by 8 bases, and 12 bases separated the two germline ends. Germline V gives CDR1 SGHDT, CDR2 YYEEEE. CDR3 coding DNA: TGTGCCAGCAGCTTGGTGGTGAGTACCTATGAGCAGTTCTTC. It is translated as CASSLVVSTYEQFF.

The V and J genes are TRBV5-1 and TRBJ2-1; 10 nucleotides align to TRBD2. This CDR3 region has 16 residues. Germline CDR1 reads SGHRS; CDR2 reads YFSETQ. Trimming at V came to 4 bases and at J to 2 bases, leaving 6 bases not matched to a gene. CDR3 DNA: TGCGCCAGCAGCCCCGATCTAGCGGGGGCCTACAATGAGCAGTTCTTC. It is translated as CASSPDLAGAYNEQFF.

This clone has only one observation. V gene TRBV2 combines with J gene TRBJ1-1, with 7 bases fitting TRBD1. J gave up 0 bases and V 4 bases, and 11 bases lay outside the gene matches. The CDR3 sequence is 17 residues long. CDR1 is SNHLY and CDR2 is FYNNEI in the germline V gene. CDR3 residues: CASSGDFGTDLNTEAFF. CDR3 sequence (DNA): TGTGCCAGCAGTGGGGACTTTGGGACAGACCTGAACACTGAAGCTTTCTTT.

V usage is TRBV6-5 and J usage is TRBJ1-3, with D perhaps TRBD1 (6 bases). V was trimmed by 0 bases and J by 0 bases, leaving 9 bases between them. This CDR3 spans 16 amino acids. The germline V gene has CDR1 MNHEY and CDR2 SVGAGI. CDR3 sequence (DNA): TGTGCCAGCAGTTACTCACGGGGGGCCTCTGGAAACACCATATATTTT. As protein: CASSYSRGASGNTIYF.

The genes are TRBV6-1 and TRBJ1-1; 9 nucleotides line up with TRBD1. Germline V gene sequence: CDR1 MNHNS, CDR2 SASEGT. Losses at the gene ends were 8 bases for V and 4 bases for J; bases not matched to a gene: 5. This CDR3 contains 13 residues. CDR3: CASADRGVTEAFF. The CDR3 coding sequence is TGTGCCAGCGCAGACAGGGGGGTCACTGAAGCTTTCTTT.

The chain uses TRBV11-3 and TRBJ2-2, with a weak D call TRBD1 (6 bases). V was trimmed by 5 bases and J by 4 bases, leaving 11 bases between them. CDR3 size: 14 residues. CDR1 and CDR2 from the germline V gene are SGHNT and YENEEA. Here the CDR3 DNA reads TGTGCCAGCAGCGGTGACAGGTTCACCGGGGAGCTGTTTTTT. It codes for CASSGDRFTGELFF.

The chain combines TRBV2 with TRBJ1-2, with D maybe TRBD1 (5 bases). Germline CDR1 reads SNHLY; CDR2 reads FYNNEI. The CDR3 sequence is 14 residues long. V shed 5 bases and J shed 4 bases, with 14 bases lying between them. CDR3 in DNA: TGTGCCAGCAGTACCCAAGGGGAAATCTATGGCTACACCTTC. Amino acids: CASSTQGEIYGYTF.

The CDR3 DNA follows: TGTGCCAGTAGTACCCCTGTCGCGGGAAATCAGCCCCAGCATTTT. Residues: CASSTPVAGNQPQHF. This chain joins TRBV19 and TRBJ1-5; the D is unclear. The V and J ends lost 4 bases and 4 bases respectively, with 14 bases between them. The CDR3 length is 15 residues. Germline V CDR1 and CDR2: LNHDA, SQIVND (reference sequence).

V and J are TRBV5-4 and TRBJ2-3, with D tentatively TRBD1 (5 bases). The CDR3 is 15 residues long. The V end lost 3 bases, the J end lost 1 base, and 12 bases lay between the germline ends. The germline V gene encodes CDR1 SGHNT and CDR2 YYREEE (reference sequence). The CDR3 here is CASSSPGRGTDTQYF. The DNA for the CDR3 is TGTGCCAGCAGCTCCCCTGGCAGGGGCACAGATACGCAGTATTTT. The entire variable domain, with the rest obtained from reference TRBV5-4 and TRBJ2-3, is as follows: ETGVTQSPTHLIKTRGQQVTLRCSSQSGHNTVSWYQQALGQGPQFIFQYYREEENGRGNFPPRFSGLQFPNYSSELNVNALELDDSALYLCASSSPGRGTDTQYFGPGTRLTVL.

The CDR3 reads CASSSNYRENYGYTF. The CDR3 DNA is TGTGCCAGCAGCTCAAATTACAGGGAAAACTATGGCTACACCTTC. This rearrangement joins TRBV7-9 to TRBJ1-2, with D maybe TRBD1 (6 bases). Germline V gene sequence: CDR1 SEHNR, CDR2 FQNEAQ (reference sequence). The CDR3 runs to 15 residues. The V and J ends lost 4 bases and 2 bases respectively, with 14 bases between them.

This sequence joins TRBV13 and TRBJ1-1, with 7 bases identical to TRBD1. This CDR3 region has 16 residues. V lost 6 bases to trimming and J lost 0 bases; unmatched junction nucleotides: 10. Germline assignment: CDR1 PRHDT and CDR2 FYEKMQ (reference sequence). The CDR3 loop is CASSIARGVMNTEAFF. In DNA, the CDR3 is TGTGCCAGCAGTATCGCCAGGGGGGTGATGAACACTGAAGCTTTCTTT.

This rearrangement joins TRBV5-1 to TRBJ2-5; 9 bases align to TRBD2. CDR1 is SGHRS and CDR2 is YFSETQ in the germline V gene. Unmatched junction bases numbered 7, after V lost 3 bases and J lost 1 base. CDR3 length: 16 amino acids. This CDR3 reads CASSYGKRGVQETQYF. The CDR3 bases are TGCGCCAGCAGCTACGGAAAGCGGGGGGTCCAAGAGACCCAGTACTTC.

The chain uses TRBV9 and TRBJ2-7, with a possible D match to TRBD1 (5 bases). Looked up from germline, CDR1 is SGDLS and CDR2 is YYNGEE. V lost 0 bases and J 2 bases, leaving 9 bases between the germline ends. This CDR3 has 14 residues. The CDR3 spells CASSVETGPYEQYF. CDR3 nucleotides: TGTGCCAGCAGCGTAGAAACAGGCCCCTACGAGCAGTACTTC.

The chain carries TRBV10-3 and TRBJ2-7; 12 nucleotides align to TRBD2. The J segment lost 0 bases and the V segment lost 10 bases, leaving 7 bases of the junction unmatched. The germline V gene has CDR1 ENHRY and CDR2 SYGVKD. This CDR3 comprises 15 residues. The CDR3 reads CATTSGGKSSYEQYF. In DNA form, the CDR3 reads TGTGCCACCACTAGCGGGGGGAAGAGCTCCTACGAGCAGTACTTC.

V usage is TRBV14 and J usage is TRBJ2-7; a weak D match, TRBD2 (7 bases). The CDR3 contains 14 residues. Per germline, CDR1 SGHDN and CDR2 FVKESK. V lost 1 base and J 6 bases, leaving 13 bases between the germline ends. The CDR3 sequence is CASSQAGGYFEQYF. The CDR3 bases are TGTGCCAGCAGCCAAGCGGGGGGCTACTTCGAGCAGTACTTC.

In DNA form, the CDR3 reads TGCGCCAGCTCCCAGGGGAGCTCTGGAAACACCATATATTTT. Its protein is CASSQGSSGNTIYF. This chain uses TRBV5-1 with TRBJ1-3; D is possibly TRBD1 (6 bases). The V gene's germline CDR1 is SGHRS and CDR2 YFSETQ. V lost 7 bases and J lost 0, with 11 bases in between. The CDR3 runs 14 residues.

This chain links TRBV14 with TRBJ1-1; 7 bases line up with TRBD1. Trimming removed 0 bases from V and 0 bases from J; junction bases left unmatched: 4. The germline V gene encodes CDR1 SGHDN and CDR2 FVKESK. The CDR3 spans 16 residues. Written as DNA, the CDR3 is TGTGCCAGCAGCCAAGATGGAGGGACAGTGAACACTGAAGCTTTCTTT. It codes for CASSQDGGTVNTEAFF.

This chain joins TRBV9 and TRBJ2-3; TRBD1 might be the D (6 bases). The V end lost 2 bases, the J end lost 3 bases, and 7 bases lay between the germline ends. The CDR3 loop spans 13 amino acids. Germline V gene sequence: CDR1 SGDLS, CDR2 YYNGEE. The CDR3 loop is CASSVQGTDTQYF. The CDR3 coding sequence is TGTGCCAGCAGCGTTCAGGGGACAGATACGCAGTATTTT.